The following is a T cell receptor beta chain sequence with its context. Original processing methods: By means of reference gene primer amplification, nucleated cell counts were estimated. TCRdb's table, derived via immunoSEQ multiplex PCR, lists solely in-frame clones and lacks some. V and J calls and clone size are those listed in that table; D and trimming were worked out from the DNA. The table has about 69,000 clones, 60% to 85% seen once; the top ten hold about 15%. The CDR3 has 11 amino acids. Germline CDR1 is DFQATT and CDR2 is SNEGSKA (reference sequence). V was trimmed by 4 bases and J by 13 bases, leaving 13 bases between them. The record originates from a study of blood T cell repertoires in COVID-19. Study-level background: COVID-19 samples from acute and convalescent phases originated in the United States, Italy and Spain. T cells, B-cell-depleted T cells, or PBMCs provided the cDNA or gDNA that served as material.

The chain recombines TRBV20-1 with TRBJ1-4, with unresolved D. The receptor comes from a man aged 55 to 70 with acute or convalescent COVID-19. Sequencing was carried out using peripheral blood. The CDR3 DNA reads as TGCAGTGCTACCGGAAACGGACTACTGTTTTTT. It translates to CSATGNGLLFF.